What follows are 15 T cell receptor beta chains derived from one specimen sequenced in a study of beta chain features in type 1 diabetes. Study-level points and caveats: Type 1 diabetes patients had moderately but significantly shorter TCRB CDR3s in all four CD4+ subsets.

Expressed TCRB transcripts were sequenced after all isolated RNA was converted to cDNA. Assay: immunoSEQ multiplex PCR; the TCRdb copy retains only in-frame clones and omits some. This table has more than 200,000 clones, 16% appearing once. These receptors lack a known antigen. The specimen was naive CD4+ T cells from blood. These receptors all stem from a man aged 30 to 45 with type 1 diabetes.

The V and J genes are TRBV30 and TRBJ1-5, with D maybe TRBD1 (6 bases). The CDR3 has 13 amino acids. Looked up from germline, CDR1 is GTSNPN and CDR2 is SVGIG (reference sequence). Deletions cut 5 bases from V and 2 bases from J, with 10 bases between. Written as DNA, the CDR3 is TGTGCCTGGGAGGCAGGGGGCAATCAGCCCCAGCATTTT. Residues: CAWEAGGNQPQHF.

This chain links TRBV2 with TRBJ2-3; no clear D gene. In germline, CDR1 is SNHLY, CDR2 FYNNEI. Trimming removed 5 bases at V and 8 bases at J, with 11 bases between. This CDR3 has 12 residues. DNA of the CDR3: TGTGCCAGCAGTTTCTATTTAGGTACGCAGTATTTT. This encodes CASSFYLGTQYF.

This clone was observed a handful of times. The chain couples TRBV9 to TRBJ2-3; TRBD1 matches at 7 bases. Germline values: CDR1 SGDLS, CDR2 YYNGEE. V was pared by 0 bases and J by 6 bases, with 7 bases of the junction left unmatched. The CDR3 spans 15 residues. The CDR3 protein is CASSVGGQRVDTQYF. The CDR3 coding sequence is TGTGCCAGCAGCGTAGGGGGACAGCGCGTGGATACGCAGTATTTT.

The gene calls are TRBV28 and TRBJ2-5; 7 positions match TRBD1. V was clipped by 8 bases and J by 5 bases; unmatched bases: 8. Germline loops: CDR1 MDHEN, CDR2 SYDVKM. The CDR3 has 13 amino acids. CDR3 DNA: TGTGCCAGCGGAACAGGGGTGGGGGAGACCCAGTACTTC. Protein sequence: CASGTGVGETQYF.

This chain links TRBV11-3 with TRBJ2-5; TRBD2 might be the D (5 bases). The CDR3 is made up of 13 amino acids. In germline, CDR1 is SGHNT, CDR2 YENEEA. V lost 2 bases to trimming and J lost 1 base, with 5 bases between them. The CDR3 protein is CASSLRGQETQYF. The DNA of the CDR3 is TGTGCCAGCAGCTTACGGGGCCAAGAGACCCAGTACTTC.

The gene calls are TRBV10-3 and TRBJ2-5; D uncertain. CDR1 and CDR2 from the germline V gene are ENHRY and SYGVKD. V was trimmed by 3 bases and J by 1 base, leaving 12 bases between them. This CDR3 is built from 15 residues. CDR3 region: CAISDLADFQETQYF. The CDR3 DNA reads TGTGCCATCAGTGATTTGGCAGACTTCCAAGAGACCCAGTACTTC.

In its sample, this clone was seen a few times. This chain joins TRBV5-1 and TRBJ2-5, with a weak D call TRBD2 (6 bases). The V gene lost 0 bases and the J gene lost 5 bases, with 14 bases spanning the gap. The CDR3 runs to 15 residues. Germline V gene data show CDR1 as SGHRS and CDR2 as YFSETQ. CDR3 sequence reads: CASSLVGGTEETQYF. In DNA form, the CDR3 reads TGCGCCAGCAGCTTGGTAGGAGGGACCGAGGAGACCCAGTACTTC.

This chain uses TRBV7-6 with TRBJ1-5; D gene ambiguous. V was trimmed by 5 bases and J by 6 bases, leaving 8 bases between them. The CDR3 length is 12 residues. Germline CDR1 and CDR2: SGHVS and FNYEAQ. CDR3: CASSPRGQPQHF. Written as DNA, the CDR3 is TGTGCCAGCAGCCCCCGGGGTCAGCCCCAGCATTTT. Looking up the rest from reference TRBV7-6 and TRBJ1-5 gives the full variable domain: GAGVSQSPRYKVTKRGQDVALRCDPISGHVSLYWYRQALGQGPEFLTYFNYEAQQDKSGLPNDRFSAERPEGSISTLTIQRTEQRDSAMYRCASSPRGQPQHFGDGTRLSIL.

The chain joins TRBV5-4 to TRBJ1-2, with no clear D. The V gene's germline CDR1 is SGHNT and CDR2 YYREEE (reference sequence). This CDR3 contains 15 residues. Trimming left V 4 bases short and J 8 bases short, with 21 bases between. CDR3 sequence reads: CASSTYPTSKDGYTF. The DNA of the CDR3 is TGTGCCAGCAGCACTTACCCGACCTCGAAGGACGGCTACACCTTC. Looking up the rest from reference TRBV5-4 and TRBJ1-2 gives the full variable domain: ETGVTQSPTHLIKTRGQQVTLRCSSQSGHNTVSWYQQALGQGPQFIFQYYREEENGRGNFPPRFSGLQFPNYSSELNVNALELDDSALYLCASSTYPTSKDGYTFGSGTRLTVV.

This clone was recorded a few times. CDR3 DNA: TGTGCCTGGAGGGTGAGTTCTAGCCTGAATGAGCAGTTCTTC. It encodes CAWRVSSSLNEQFF. The rearrangement uses TRBV30 and TRBJ2-1, with D tentatively TRBD2 (5 bases). CDR3 length: 14 amino acids. The germline V gene has CDR1 GTSNPN and CDR2 SVGIG (reference sequence). The V gene lost 3 bases and the J gene lost 7 bases, with 16 bases spanning the gap.

The chain carries TRBV9 and TRBJ2-2; 8 bases fit TRBD2. The length of the CDR3 is 14 residues. Germline CDR1 is SGDLS and CDR2 is YYNGEE. J was trimmed by 6 bases and V by 5 bases; bases with no gene match: 6. The CDR3 DNA is TGTGCCAGCAGACCCGGGACTAGTGCCGGGGAGCTGTTTTTT. Protein product: CASRPGTSAGELFF.

This clone was detected only a few times. The CDR3 DNA sequence: TGTGCCTGGAGTCGTTTGACAGGGCCTCATCAGCCCCAGCATTTT. Its protein is CAWSRLTGPHQPQHF. V gene TRBV30 combines with J gene TRBJ1-5; TRBD1 aligns across 7 bases. The CDR3 covers 15 residues. V dropped 2 bases and J dropped 5; count of bases not matched to a gene: 9. Germline V gene data show CDR1 as GTSNPN and CDR2 as SVGIG (reference sequence).

The CDR3 bases are TGTGCCAGCAGCTTGTTGACAGAAACCTACGAGCAGTACTTC. This codes for CASSLLTETYEQYF. The chain links TRBV7-2 to TRBJ2-7; the D gene is possibly TRBD1 (5 bases). The CDR3 loop spans 14 amino acids. Trimming took off 3 bases at V and 2 bases at J, with 11 bases between the two ends. Germline CDR1 and CDR2: SGHTA and FQGNSA.

The chain couples TRBV29-1 to TRBJ2-1, with TRBD2 matching over 11 bases. This CDR3 is 11 amino acids long. V gave up 7 bases and J gave up 10 bases; unmatched junction bases: 3. From germline, CDR1 is SQVTM and CDR2 ANQGSEA. CDR3 DNA: TGCAGCGCACTAGCGGGAGCAGAGCAGTTCTTC. Amino acids: CSALAGAEQFF.

This clone was found a few times. This chain links TRBV20-1 with TRBJ2-5; unclear D gene. The V gene's germline CDR1 is DFQATT and CDR2 SNEGSKA (reference sequence). The V gene lost 5 bases and the J gene lost 3 bases, with 4 bases spanning the gap. This CDR3 is 10 amino acids long. This CDR3 reads CSAGKETQYF. The CDR3 nucleotides are TGCAGTGCTGGAAAAGAGACCCAGTACTTC.